This T cell receptor (beta chain) was obtained from a study of T cell responses to AZD1222 COVID-19 vaccine (dated by TCRdb to 2020 to 2023). Broadly, across the study: TCR sequencing covered 233 trial participants: 207 given two doses of AZD1222 and 26 given two doses of MenACWY control vaccine. Trial participants were enrolled by age into 18-55, 56-69 and 70-plus year subgroups, with roughly 160, 29 and 62 TCR-sequenced participants respectively. Paper-wide results and their limitations: Vaccine-associated CD4 TCRs spanned the whole spike protein, with dominant responses in regions 160-218 and 743-854. In the small 56-69-year group, the increase in depth fell short of significance, most likely because of low power. Nearly half of unique spike-specific TCRs reportedly recognized epitopes outside regions mutated in the B.1.351 and B.1.1.7 variants. Participants were mostly white British and included more females than males, and it was suggested by the authors that clonal diversity may have been underestimated. A significant rise in spike-specific TCR breadth and depth was observed after two AZD1222 doses relative to day 0 and relative to MenACWY recipients. No day 14 peak-response samples were available, so repertoires were characterized only after the peak T cell response. Conclusions about previously exposed vaccinees are limited, since just five to seven AZD1222 recipients were seropositive for SARS-CoV-2 at baseline.

This specimen's time point label, interpreted: about 28 days (+/-7) after the second vaccine dose. The sample's treatment or condition label, decoded: meningococcal conjugate vaccine given as trial control. Vaccinee samples came from UK trials COV001 and COV002, including a single-blind randomized controlled phase 2/3 trial of AZD1222 (ChAdOx1 nCoV-19) in healthy adults. Trial participant PBMC samples were collected at day 0 and day 28 after the second dose for TCRbeta chain sequencing. The CDR3 regions of human TCRbeta chains were analyzed by immunosequencing. The authors' analysis ran thus. TCRs in the repertoires were matched against a reference library of SARS-CoV-2-specific TCRs that had been generated with the MIRA antigen-specificity platform. Breadth was defined as the fraction of unique TCRs that were SARS-CoV-2-associated, and depth was defined as the fraction of total T cells that were SARS-CoV-2-associated. Using the MIRA data, each spike-specific TCR was assigned both to the spike region to which the TCR was reactive and to a CD4 or CD8 class. Log10-transformed breadth and depth values were compared by one-way ANOVA with Sidak's multiple comparisons tests. As stored in TCRdb, this immuneACCESS dataset retains in-frame rearrangements with V and J assigned. A fraction of the clones does not appear; measured against another copy, unresolved V genes explain less than half of the discrepancy, and the remainder lacks a known reason. V and J calls plus clone size are reproduced from that table; the DNA served to infer D and trimming. In all, the sample holds 98,000 or so clones, and about 89% of those were seen once. The ten largest clones add up to more than 2.5% of the sample.

This clone was observed once. Its antigen has not been determined. There are no base qualities to consult, and no much larger clone falls within one base. CDR1 and CDR2 are read off the germline V gene (reference sequence) as LNHDA and SQIVND. The junction carries 11 bases between V and J, which are trimmed by 1 base and 2 bases respectively. Measured from the cysteine to the phenylalanine, the CDR3 is 15 residues long. CDR3 DNA only is kept here, 45 bases in frame from base 1. Recombination connected TRBV19 to TRBJ1-1, with an unclear D gene assignment. The receptor was isolated from an adult who received the MenACWY meningococcal vaccine as a control. Source: peripheral blood, taken 28 days after the second dose of the MenACWY control vaccine. The CDR3 is CASSIVGRLNTEAFF. The sequenced DNA is TGTGCCAGTAGTATAGTAGGCCGGCTTAACACTGAAGCTTTCTTT.